Presented here are 9 T cell receptor beta chains from one specimen sequenced in a study of T cell responses to AZD1222 COVID-19 vaccine. Clones were read by immunoSEQ multiplex PCR, and TCRdb kept only the in-frame ones, dropping some. The sample holds more than 130,000 clones, roughly nine tenths seen once. The sequencing here drew on peripheral blood, taken on day 0 of AZD1222 vaccination. The receptor source for this set is an adult in good health.

The chain joins TRBV2 to TRBJ2-1; D ambiguous. Per the germline V gene, CDR1 is SNHLY and CDR2 is FYNNEI. The CDR3 sequence is 12 residues long. V was pared by 7 bases and J by 5 bases, with 9 bases between. In DNA form, the CDR3 reads TGTGCCAGCAAGGCTCTCGACAATGAGCAGTTCTTC. Residues: CASKALDNEQFF.

The chain carries TRBV15 and TRBJ1-2; unclear D gene. Germline CDR1 and CDR2: LNHNV and YYDKDF (reference sequence). Trimming removed 0 bases from V and 4 bases from J, with 12 bases in between. CDR3 length equals 15 residues. The CDR3 nucleotides read TGTGCCACCAGCAGAGACCCGCGGGGTTTCTATGGCTACACCTTC. It is translated as CATSRDPRGFYGYTF.

The chain joins TRBV11-2 to TRBJ1-1; no clear D. Deletions cut 1 base from V and 2 bases from J, with 5 bases between. The CDR3 covers 13 residues. Per germline, CDR1 SGHAT and CDR2 FQNNGV. The CDR3 protein is CASSLGPNTEAFF. CDR3 sequence (DNA): TGTGCCAGCAGCTTAGGGCCCAACACTGAAGCTTTCTTT.

The V call is TRBV23-1, the J call TRBJ1-1; D ambiguous. TRBV23-1 is noted as an ORF with a role that remains uncertain. The CDR3 loop spans 14 amino acids. Trimming stripped 3 bases from V and 6 bases from J, with 14 bases between. The DNA of the CDR3 is TGCGCCAGCAGTCACTACTTTGCGCGGCCTGAAGCTTTCTTT. Translating gives CASSHYFARPEAFF.

The gene calls are TRBV6-2 or TRBV6-3 and TRBJ2-3; D is unresolved. The CDR3 has 12 amino acids. Trimming removed 6 bases at V and 4 bases at J, with 8 bases between. Germline V gives CDR1 MNHEY, CDR2 SVGEGT. The CDR3 region has the DNA TGTGCCAGCAGCCTACCCCCAGATACGCAGTATTTT. Translated, it gives CASSLPPDTQYF.

The chain combines TRBV10-3 with TRBJ2-2; 12 bases line up with TRBD1. The V and J ends lost 5 bases and 7 bases, in that order; junction bases with no gene match: 8. The CDR3 is 16 residues long. Germline CDR1 is ENHRY and CDR2 is SYGVKD. The DNA of the CDR3 is TGTGCCATCAGTCCATGGGACAGGGGGCGCTTCGGGGAGCTGTTTTTT. It yields the protein CAISPWDRGRFGELFF.

The chain combines TRBV7-9 with TRBJ1-5; D unresolved. The germline CDR1 and CDR2 sequences are SEHNR and FQNEAQ (reference sequence). The CDR3 loop spans 14 amino acids. Trimming cost V 1 base and J 8 bases, with 12 bases left between them. CDR3 residues: CASSLGVWAEPQHF. The CDR3 DNA reads TGTGCCAGCAGCTTAGGGGTCTGGGCTGAGCCCCAGCATTTT.

The gene calls are TRBV5-5 and TRBJ2-1, with D hard to call. This CDR3 spans 15 amino acids. CDR1 and CDR2 from the germline V gene are SGHKS and YYEKEE (reference sequence). Trimming stripped 1 base from V and 4 bases from J, with 12 bases between. This chain's CDR3 is CASSLRQPRYNEQFF. The CDR3 nucleotides read TGTGCCAGCAGCTTGAGGCAACCCAGATACAATGAGCAGTTCTTC. The full variable domain, in which reference TRBV5-5 and TRBJ2-1 provide the parts outside the CDR3, is DAGVTQSPTHLIKTRGQQVTLRCSPISGHKSVSWYQQVLGQGPQFIFQYYEKEERGRGNFPDRFSARQFPNYSSELNVNALLLGDSALYLCASSLRQPRYNEQFFGPGTRLTVL.

The rearrangement uses TRBV7-9 and TRBJ1-2; no clear D. Germline CDR1 is SEHNR and CDR2 is FQNEAQ (reference sequence). Trimming pared 4 bases from V and 5 bases from J, leaving 5 bases between. The CDR3 totals 11 residues. The CDR3 bases are TGTGCCAGCAGCTCCAATTATGGCTACACCTTC. Protein product: CASSSNYGYTF.